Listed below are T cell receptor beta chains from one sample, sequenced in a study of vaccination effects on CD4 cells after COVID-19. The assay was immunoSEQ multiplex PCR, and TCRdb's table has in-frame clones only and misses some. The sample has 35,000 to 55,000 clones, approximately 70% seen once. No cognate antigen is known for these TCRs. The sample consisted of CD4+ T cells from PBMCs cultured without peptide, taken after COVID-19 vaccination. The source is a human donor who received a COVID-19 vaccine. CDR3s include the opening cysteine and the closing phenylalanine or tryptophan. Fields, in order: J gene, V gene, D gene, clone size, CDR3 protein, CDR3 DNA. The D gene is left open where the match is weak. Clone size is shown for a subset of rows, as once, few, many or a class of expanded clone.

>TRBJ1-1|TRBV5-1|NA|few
CASSGGGANTEAFF
TGCGCCAGCAGCGGGGGGGGCGCGAACACTGAAGCTTTCTTT
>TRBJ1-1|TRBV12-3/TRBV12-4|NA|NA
CASSFGGSAFF
TGTGCCAGCAGTTTTGGGGGGTCAGCTTTCTTT
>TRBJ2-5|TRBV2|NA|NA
CASKLEETQYF
TGTGCCAGCAAGCTAGAAGAGACCCAGTACTTC
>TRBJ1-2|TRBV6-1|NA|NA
CASSESEDGAQYGYTF
TGTGCCAGCAGTGAAAGTGAGGACGGAGCTCAGTACGGCTACACCTTC
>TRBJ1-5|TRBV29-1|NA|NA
CSVGTNNQPQHF
TGCAGCGTTGGGACAAACAATCAGCCCCAGCATTTT
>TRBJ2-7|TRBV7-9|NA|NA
CASSLFRRSSYEQYF
TGTGCCAGCAGCTTATTTAGGAGGTCCTCCTACGAGCAGTACTTC
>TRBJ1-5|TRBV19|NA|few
CASSIRAAQPQHF
TGTGCCAGTAGTATCCGGGCGGCGCAGCCCCAGCATTTT
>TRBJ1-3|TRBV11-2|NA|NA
CASSRLTGPGNTIYF
TGTGCCAGCAGCCGATTGACAGGCCCTGGAAACACCATATATTTT
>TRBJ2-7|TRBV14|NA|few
CASSRDLSSYEQYF
TGTGCCAGCTCCCGGGACTTGTCGTCCTACGAGCAGTACTTC
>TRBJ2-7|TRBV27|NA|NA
CASSPRALTGSYEQYF
TGTGCCAGCAGTCCCAGAGCCTTGACAGGTTCCTACGAGCAGTACTTC
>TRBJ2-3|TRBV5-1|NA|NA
CASSYGGADTQYF
TGCGCCAGCAGCTATGGAGGGGCTGATACGCAGTATTTT
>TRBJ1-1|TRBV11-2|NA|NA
CASSLVLGLNTEAFF
TGTGCCAGCAGCTTAGTTTTGGGCTTGAACACTGAAGCTTTCTTT